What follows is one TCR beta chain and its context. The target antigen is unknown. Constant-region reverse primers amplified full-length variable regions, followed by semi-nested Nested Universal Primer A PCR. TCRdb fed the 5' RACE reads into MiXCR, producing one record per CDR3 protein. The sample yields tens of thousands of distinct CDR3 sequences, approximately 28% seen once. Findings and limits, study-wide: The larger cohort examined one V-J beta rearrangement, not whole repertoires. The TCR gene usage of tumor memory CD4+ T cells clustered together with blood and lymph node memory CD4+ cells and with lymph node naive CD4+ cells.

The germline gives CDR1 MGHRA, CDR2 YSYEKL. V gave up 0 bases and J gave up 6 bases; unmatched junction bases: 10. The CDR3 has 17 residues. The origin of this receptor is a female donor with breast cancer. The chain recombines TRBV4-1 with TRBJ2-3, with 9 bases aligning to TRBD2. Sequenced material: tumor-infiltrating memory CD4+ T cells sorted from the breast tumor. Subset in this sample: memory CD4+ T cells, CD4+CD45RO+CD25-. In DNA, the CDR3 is TGCGCCAGCAGCCAAGAAGATGGGGCTAGCGGGGTGGATACGCAGTATTTT. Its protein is CASSQEDGASGVDTQYF.